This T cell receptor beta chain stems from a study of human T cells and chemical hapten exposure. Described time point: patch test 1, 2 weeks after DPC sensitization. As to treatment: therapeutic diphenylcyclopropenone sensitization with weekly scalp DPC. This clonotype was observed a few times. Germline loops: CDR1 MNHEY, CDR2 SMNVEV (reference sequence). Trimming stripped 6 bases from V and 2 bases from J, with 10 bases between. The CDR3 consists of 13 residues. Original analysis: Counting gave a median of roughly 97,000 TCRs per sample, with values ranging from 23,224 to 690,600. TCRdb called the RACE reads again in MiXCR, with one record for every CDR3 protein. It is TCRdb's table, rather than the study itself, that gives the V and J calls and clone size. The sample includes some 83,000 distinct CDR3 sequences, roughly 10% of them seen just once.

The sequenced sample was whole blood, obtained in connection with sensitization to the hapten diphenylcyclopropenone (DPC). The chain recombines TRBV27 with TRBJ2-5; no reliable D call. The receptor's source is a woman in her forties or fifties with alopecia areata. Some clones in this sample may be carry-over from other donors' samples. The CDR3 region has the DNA TGTGCCAGCAGGCTTCTGGGTCAAGAGACCCAGTACTTC. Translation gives CASRLLGQETQYF.